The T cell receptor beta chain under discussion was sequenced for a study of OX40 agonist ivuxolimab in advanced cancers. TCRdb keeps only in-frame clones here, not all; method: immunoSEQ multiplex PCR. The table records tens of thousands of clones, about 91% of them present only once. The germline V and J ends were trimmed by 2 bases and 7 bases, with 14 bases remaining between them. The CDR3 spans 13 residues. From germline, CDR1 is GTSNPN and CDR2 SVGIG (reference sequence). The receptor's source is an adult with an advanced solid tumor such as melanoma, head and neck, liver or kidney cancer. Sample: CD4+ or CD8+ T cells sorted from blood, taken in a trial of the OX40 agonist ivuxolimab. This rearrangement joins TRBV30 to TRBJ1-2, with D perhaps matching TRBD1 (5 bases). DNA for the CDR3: TGTGCCTGGAGTCCCTTCGGGCAGGGTGGCTACACCTTC. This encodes CAWSPFGQGGYTF.